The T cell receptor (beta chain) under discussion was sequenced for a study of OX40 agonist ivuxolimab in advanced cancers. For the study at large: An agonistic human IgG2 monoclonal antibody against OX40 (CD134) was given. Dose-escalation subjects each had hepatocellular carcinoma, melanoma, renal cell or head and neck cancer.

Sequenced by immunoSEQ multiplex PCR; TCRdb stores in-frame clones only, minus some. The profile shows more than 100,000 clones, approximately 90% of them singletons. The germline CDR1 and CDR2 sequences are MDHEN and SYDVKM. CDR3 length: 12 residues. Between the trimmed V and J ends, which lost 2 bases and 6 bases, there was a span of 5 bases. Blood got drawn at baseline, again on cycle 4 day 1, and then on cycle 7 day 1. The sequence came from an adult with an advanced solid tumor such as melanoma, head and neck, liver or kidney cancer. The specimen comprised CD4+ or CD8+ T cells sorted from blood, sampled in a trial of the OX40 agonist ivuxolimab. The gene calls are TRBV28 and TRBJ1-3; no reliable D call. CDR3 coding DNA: TGTGCCAGCAGTTTAGGGTTAAACACCATATATTTT. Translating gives CASSLGLNTIYF.